Shown below are 14 T cell receptor beta chains from a single sample sequenced in a study of shared T cell receptors in the human thymus. Sequenced by immunoSEQ multiplex PCR; TCRdb stores in-frame clones only, minus some. The sample comprises 720,000 or so clones, over 75% of which are singletons, and 0.0095% to 0.013% rests with the top ten. The same data also went into a second study, on human thymus T cells.

The specimen was thymocytes. These receptors came from a girl under two years old with a congenital heart defect.

This chain uses TRBV5-4 with TRBJ2-3, with TRBD2 as a possible D gene (6 bases). The CDR3 is made up of 17 amino acids. Germline CDR1 SGHNT, CDR2 YYREEE (reference sequence). The V and J ends lost 0 bases and 6 bases respectively, with 20 bases between them. DNA for the CDR3: TGTGCCAGCAGCTTGGGTGATCGGGATAGAGGGAGGGATACGCAGTATTTT. This sequence encodes CASSLGDRDRGRDTQYF.

CDR3 in DNA: TGTGCCAGTAGTCCAGCCGGGACAAAGGTTCGAGGGGTTTCTAACTATGGCTACACCTTC. Its translation: CASSPAGTKVRGVSNYGYTF. The rearrangement links TRBV19 to TRBJ1-2; TRBD1 is a possible D gene (6 bases). Trimming left V 5 bases short and J 0 bases short, with 28 bases between. Germline assignment: CDR1 LNHDA and CDR2 SQIVND (reference sequence). This CDR3 spans 20 amino acids.

The genes are TRBV5-6 and TRBJ2-7; TRBD1 aligns across 7 bases. Germline lookup yields CDR1 SGHDT and CDR2 YYEEEE. The V and J ends lost 1 base and 5 bases, in that order; junction bases with no gene match: 9. The CDR3 runs 15 residues. The CDR3 DNA is TGTGCCAGCAGCTTGATGTGGACAGGAAGGGACGAGCAGTACTTC. Its protein is CASSLMWTGRDEQYF.

This rearrangement joins TRBV5-1 to TRBJ2-7, with 8 bases fitting TRBD2. Germline lookup yields CDR1 SGHRS and CDR2 YFSETQ. This CDR3 region has 17 residues. J was trimmed by 3 bases and V by 2 bases; bases with no gene match: 13. The CDR3 protein is CASSFSGVVGRDYEQYF. The CDR3 DNA sequence: TGCGCCAGCAGCTTTTCAGGGGTGGTCGGGAGGGACTACGAGCAGTACTTC.

The J gene is TRBJ1-2, the V gene TRBV2; D might be TRBD1 (5 bases). Trimming cost V 0 bases and J 8 bases, with 13 bases left between them. The CDR3 runs to 14 residues. The germline gives CDR1 SNHLY, CDR2 FYNNEI. CDR3 nucleotides: TGTGCCAGCAGTGAAGCGCACGGGGCGGGAGGCTACACCTTC. This gives the protein CASSEAHGAGGYTF.

V gene TRBV5-5 combines with J gene TRBJ1-1; 10 bases map to TRBD1. Germline trimming cut 3 bases from V and 8 bases from J; bases unmatched to any gene: 4. CDR1 and CDR2 (germline): SGHKS, YYEKEE (reference sequence). The CDR3 runs 13 residues. This CDR3 is CASSWDRGNEAFF. CDR3 sequence (DNA): TGTGCCAGCAGCTGGGACAGGGGAAACGAAGCTTTCTTT.

V is TRBV10-3 and J is TRBJ1-1; possibly TRBD1 for D (6 bases). Trimming took 6 bases from V and 1 from J, leaving 9 bases between them. The CDR3 length is 13 residues. Germline CDR1 ENHRY, CDR2 SYGVKD. The CDR3 sequence: CAIRQGRNTEAFF. The CDR3 coding sequence is TGTGCCATCAGACAGGGAAGGAACACTGAAGCTTTCTTT.

The gene calls are TRBV5-6 and TRBJ2-3, with TRBD2 as a possible D gene (5 bases). V lost 2 bases, J lost 5 bases, and 24 bases lay in between. The CDR3 has 18 amino acids. Germline CDR1 SGHDT, CDR2 YYEEEE. As DNA, the CDR3 is TGTGCCAGCAGCTTACGGGTTGGGCGCTGGCCCCGGGAAGATACGCAGTATTTT. This translates into CASSLRVGRWPREDTQYF.

The chain links TRBV7-6 to TRBJ2-2; D might be TRBD1 (6 bases). The CDR3 sequence is 14 residues long. CDR1 SGHVS and CDR2 FNYEAQ come from the germline V gene. Deletions cut 5 bases from V and 6 bases from J, with 13 bases between. CDR3 sequence (DNA): TGTGCCAGCAGCGGGATGGGGGCCCCCGGGGAGCTGTTTTTT. Translation: CASSGMGAPGELFF.

This chain uses TRBV11-2 with TRBJ2-3; 10 bases map to TRBD1. The length of the CDR3 is 18 residues. With V trimmed by 4 bases and J by 2 bases, 12 bases remained unmatched. Germline lookup yields CDR1 SGHAT and CDR2 FQNNGV. CDR3 in amino acids: CASSSSPGTGEITDTQYF. The CDR3 region has the DNA TGTGCCAGCAGCTCATCCCCCGGGACAGGGGAGATCACAGATACGCAGTATTTT. The full variable domain, with the rest looked up from reference TRBV11-2 and TRBJ2-3, is EAGVAQSPRYKIIEKRQSVAFWCNPISGHATLYWYQQILGQGPKLLIQFQNNGVVDDSQLPKDRFSAERLKGVDSTLKIQPAKLEDSAVYLCASSSSPGTGEITDTQYFGPGTRLTVL.

This clone was detected only once. The CDR3 is CASSVGYSPGNVNYGYTF. The CDR3 DNA sequence: TGTGCCAGCAGCGTAGGGTACAGTCCCGGCAACGTTAACTATGGCTACACCTTC. The genes are TRBV9 and TRBJ1-2, with D hard to call. Trimming cost V 0 bases and J 1 base, with 19 bases left between them. This CDR3 region has 18 residues. Germline lookup yields CDR1 SGDLS and CDR2 YYNGEE.

This sequence joins TRBV5-4 and TRBJ2-7, with D possibly being TRBD2 (5 bases). Germline CDR1 is SGHNT and CDR2 is YYREEE (reference sequence). V shed 2 bases and J shed 4 bases, with 13 bases lying between them. CDR3 length equals 14 residues. CDR3 DNA sequence: TGTGCCAGCAGCTTCGAAGGGAGCAGATACGAGCAGTACTTC. Translated: CASSFEGSRYEQYF. The full variable domain, completed using reference TRBV5-4 and TRBJ2-7, is ETGVTQSPTHLIKTRGQQVTLRCSSQSGHNTVSWYQQALGQGPQFIFQYYREEENGRGNFPPRFSGLQFPNYSSELNVNALELDDSALYLCASSFEGSRYEQYFGPGTRLTVT.

This chain joins TRBV18 and TRBJ1-2; a possible D gene is TRBD1 (6 bases). V was pared by 2 bases and J by 2 bases, with 15 bases between. The CDR3 sequence is 16 residues long. The V gene's germline CDR1 is KGHSH and CDR2 LQKENI. CDR3 loop: CASSPVSTGPNYGYTF. The CDR3, as DNA: TGTGCCAGCTCACCAGTCTCCACAGGGCCCAACTATGGCTACACCTTC.

The V call is TRBV10-3, the J call TRBJ1-2; 7 bases match TRBD1. The trim removed 6 bases at V and 4 bases at J, leaving 5 bases unmatched. CDR1 and CDR2 (germline): ENHRY, SYGVKD. The CDR3 is 13 amino acids. CDR3 coding DNA: TGTGCCATCAGACCGGGACAGTCCTATGGCTACACCTTC. Amino acid sequence: CAIRPGQSYGYTF.